The source of this T cell receptor beta chain is a study of T cell responses to AZD1222 COVID-19 vaccine. Whole-study results and caveats: Spike-specific TCR breadth and depth were elevated following two AZD1222 doses.

Using immunoSEQ multiplex PCR, the repertoire was profiled, and TCRdb retains in-frame clones only, with some absent. The sample contains 130,000 to 150,000 clones, around 83% of which appear only once. Trimming removed 0 bases at V and 8 bases at J, with 13 bases between. The CDR3 covers 14 residues. From germline, CDR1 is SGHNT and CDR2 YYREEE (reference sequence). Comments on this clone: Its target is unknown.

The chain links TRBV5-4 to TRBJ2-3, with D possibly TRBD2 on 6 matching bases. This material consisted of peripheral blood, taken 28 days after the second AZD1222 dose. This TCR derives from an adult who received the AZD1222 COVID-19 vaccine. Written as DNA, the CDR3 is TGTGCCAGCAGCTTGGACTCTTACGGGGGTACGCAGTATTTT. It encodes CASSLDSYGGTQYF.